A single sample is the source of the 24 T cell receptor beta chains below, sequenced in a study of identical twins. TCRdb re-analysed the 5' RACE reads in MiXCR, keeping a single row per CDR3 protein. The sample records about 470,000 distinct CDR3 sequences, 24% being singletons. These data were likewise used in another study, on T cells expressing NK-cell markers.

Input material: CD4+ T cells sorted from blood. These receptor sequences come from a woman between 18 and 30 years old in good health.

The chain carries TRBV6-1 and TRBJ2-3; 12 bases fit TRBD2. The V gene end was trimmed by 6 bases and the J gene end by 7 bases; junction bases not matched to a gene: 5. Germline CDR1 MNHNS, CDR2 SASEGT. The CDR3 length is 14 residues. In DNA form, the CDR3 reads TGTGCCAGCAGCTCCACTAGCGGGGGGCATACGCAGTATTTT. Protein sequence: CASSSTSGGHTQYF.

In this sample, this clonotype turned up a few times. The chain joins TRBV25-1 to TRBJ1-4; possible D gene TRBD1, 6 bases. The CDR3 runs 14 residues. The V and J ends lost 3 bases and 8 bases respectively, with 13 bases between them. Germline-derived CDR1 and CDR2 are MGHDK and SYGVNS. The CDR3 DNA reads TGTGCCAGCAGTGAGGGAGGACAGATCGAAAAACTGTTTTTT. Translating it yields CASSEGGQIEKLFF.

The genes are TRBV5-1 and TRBJ2-3, with D perhaps being TRBD1 or TRBD2 (5 bases each). V shed 6 bases and J shed 6 bases, with 20 bases lying between them. Looked up from germline, CDR1 is SGHRS and CDR2 is YFSETQ. The CDR3 consists of 15 residues. The CDR3 region has the DNA TGCGCCAGCAACCCCGGGGCCCAAAAAGTGGATACGCAGTATTTT. Translated: CASNPGAQKVDTQYF.

In this sample, this clonotype turned up a few times. V is TRBV19 and J is TRBJ1-6; the D gene is possibly TRBD1 (6 bases). The CDR3 covers 17 residues. Per germline, CDR1 LNHDA and CDR2 SQIVND (reference sequence). The V end was cut by 5 bases, the J end by 10 bases, with 24 bases between. The CDR3 loop is CASSQGTLRGPWSPLHF. The CDR3 bases are TGTGCCAGTAGTCAAGGAACACTCAGGGGCCCTTGGTCACCCCTCCACTTT.

The CDR3 protein is CSAGTRGETQYF. CDR3 DNA: TGCAGCGCCGGGACTAGAGGAGAGACCCAGTACTTC. The gene calls are TRBV29-1 and TRBJ2-5; 8 nucleotides line up with TRBD2. The CDR3 extends over 12 amino acids. Trimming at V came to 7 bases and at J to 4 bases, leaving 5 bases not matched to a gene. CDR1 and CDR2 from the germline V gene are SQVTM and ANQGSEA.

The chain is built from TRBV6-2 or TRBV6-3 and TRBJ2-1; TRBD1 agrees at 8 bases. The CDR3 is 15 amino acids. J gave up 8 bases and V 5 bases, and 11 bases lay outside the gene matches. Per germline, CDR1 MNHEY and CDR2 SVGEGT. CDR3 sequence: CASSQSGQGLHEQFF. In nucleotides, the CDR3 is TGTGCCAGCAGTCAGTCAGGACAGGGTCTACATGAGCAGTTCTTC.

The chain joins TRBV6-1 to TRBJ2-7, with 8 bases aligning to TRBD1. The CDR3 covers 15 residues. With 7 bases clipped from V and 5 bases from J, the junction kept 13 bases outside the gene matches. Germline loops: CDR1 MNHNS, CDR2 SASEGT. In DNA form, the CDR3 reads TGTGCCAGCACCACCCCCGGACAGGGCAAAAACGAGCAGTACTTC. Protein product: CASTTPGQGKNEQYF.

This clonotype has at least ten counts. The chain carries TRBV12-3 or TRBV12-4 and TRBJ2-4, with D possibly TRBD2 on 6 matching bases. This CDR3 region has 15 residues. V lost 5 bases to trimming and J lost 8 bases, with 19 bases between them. The CDR3 coding sequence is TGTGCCAGCAGTCTCGACGGTGGTCGCGGGGACATTCAGTACTTC. Translation: CASSLDGGRGDIQYF.

The rearrangement uses TRBV3-1 and TRBJ1-1; possible D gene TRBD1, 5 bases. The ends were cut back, 4 bases at V and 4 bases at J, with 13 bases in the middle. The CDR3 runs 14 residues. Germline V gene data show CDR1 as LGHDT and CDR2 as YNNKEL (reference sequence). CDR3 in amino acids: CASSLRVSGTEAFF. In nucleotides, the CDR3 is TGTGCCAGCAGCCTCAGGGTGAGCGGCACTGAAGCTTTCTTT.

CDR3 amino acids: CASSLLAGSAYEQYF. The CDR3 DNA sequence: TGTGCCAGCAGTTTGCTAGCCGGATCCGCCTACGAGCAGTACTTC. The genes are TRBV12-3 or TRBV12-4 and TRBJ2-7, with D tentatively TRBD2 (5 bases). With 3 bases removed from V and 2 bases from J, the gap between germline ends came to 14 bases. CDR3 length: 15 residues.

This clonotype was seen only a few times. V gene TRBV20-1 combines with J gene TRBJ2-2, with unresolved D. The germline CDR1 and CDR2 sequences are DFQATT and SNEGSKA (reference sequence). The length of the CDR3 is 15 residues. Trimming took 0 bases from V and 2 from J, leaving 10 bases between them. This chain's CDR3 is CSARDIAINTGELFF. For the CDR3, the DNA is TGCAGTGCTAGAGATATAGCTATTAACACCGGGGAGCTGTTTTTT.

The gene calls are TRBV20-1 and TRBJ2-3; the D call may be TRBD1 or TRBD2 (5 bases each). V shed 0 bases and J shed 1 base, with 14 bases lying between them. The germline gives CDR1 DFQATT, CDR2 SNEGSKA (reference sequence). The CDR3 sequence is 16 residues long. For the CDR3, the DNA is TGCAGTGCTAGAGATCGGGGCAGGACTGGCACAGATACGCAGTATTTT. It translates to CSARDRGRTGTDTQYF.

The sample holds a few counts of this clonotype. The rearrangement links TRBV21-1 to TRBJ2-7. TRBV21-1 is assigned pseudogene status. This CDR3 has 15 residues. This CDR3 is CASSKGRREFYEQYF. The CDR3 DNA follows: TGTGCCAGCAGCAAAGGCCGCAGGGAGTTCTACGAGCAGTACTTC.

The sample holds a few counts of this clonotype. The rearrangement uses TRBV5-1 and TRBJ1-6; TRBD1 is a possible D gene (5 bases). V was shortened by 5 bases and J by 9 bases, with 15 bases between the two germline ends. In germline, CDR1 is SGHRS, CDR2 YFSETQ. CDR3 size: 14 residues. The CDR3 here is CASRQGRASSPLHF. The CDR3, as DNA: TGCGCCAGCAGGCAGGGTCGGGCCAGTTCACCCCTCCACTTT.

The rearrangement links TRBV11-2 to TRBJ2-1, with 12 positions matching TRBD2. With 3 bases clipped from V and 7 bases from J, the junction kept 13 bases outside the gene matches. The CDR3 is 18 residues long. The germline V gene has CDR1 SGHAT and CDR2 FQNNGV. The CDR3 DNA reads TGTGCCAGCAGCTTCTCCCAGACGCTAGCGGGGGGGCCTAATGAGCAGTTCTTC. This translates into CASSFSQTLAGGPNEQFF.

CDR3 in amino acids: CAWTRGGKGANVLTF. The CDR3 coding sequence is TGTGCCTGGACCCGAGGGGGGAAAGGGGCCAACGTCCTGACTTTC. The chain has TRBV30 and TRBJ2-6; possibly TRBD1 or TRBD2 for D (6 bases each). The CDR3 loop spans 15 amino acids. The germline V gene has CDR1 GTSNPN and CDR2 SVGIG (reference sequence). Trimming removed 4 bases from V and 4 bases from J, with 14 bases in between.

This clonotype was recorded a few times. The rearrangement joins TRBV7-2 to TRBJ1-2; D unclear. The CDR3 length is 13 residues. The V gene lost 6 bases and the J gene lost 7 bases, with 15 bases spanning the gap. Germline V gives CDR1 SGHTA, CDR2 FQGNSA. CDR3 sequence (DNA): TGTGCCAGCAGTACTGATCGGATGGGTGGCTACACCTTC. It yields the protein CASSTDRMGGYTF.

This CDR3 reads CASSFMAGAGDTQYF. The CDR3 region has the DNA TGTGCCAGCAGTTTTATGGCGGGGGCGGGAGATACGCAGTATTTT. This chain uses TRBV12-3 or TRBV12-4 with TRBJ2-3, with D possibly being TRBD2 (7 bases). The CDR3 runs 15 residues. V was shortened by 3 bases and J by 5 bases, with 15 bases between the two germline ends.

The chain links TRBV5-1 to TRBJ2-7; 7 bases fit TRBD1. J lost 4 bases, V lost 7 bases, and 2 bases had no gene match. The V gene's germline CDR1 is SGHRS and CDR2 YFSETQ. The CDR3 has 11 amino acids. Here the CDR3 reads CASGTVYEQYF. Here the CDR3 DNA reads TGCGCCAGCGGGACAGTTTACGAGCAGTACTTC.

This clonotype was counted a few times. This chain uses TRBV29-1 with TRBJ1-1; unclear D gene. Trimming left V 4 bases short and J 6 bases short, with 6 bases between. The CDR3 contains 10 residues. Germline V gene sequence: CDR1 SQVTM, CDR2 ANQGSEA. Here the CDR3 reads CSVGNAEAFF. In nucleotides, the CDR3 is TGCAGCGTTGGAAACGCTGAAGCTTTCTTT.

The V and J genes are TRBV30 and TRBJ1-1, with no clear D. Trimming shortened V by 3 bases and J by 3 bases, and 11 bases separated the two germline ends. This CDR3 comprises 13 residues. Germline values: CDR1 GTSNPN, CDR2 SVGIG (reference sequence). This CDR3 reads CAWSHGLDTEAFF. DNA of the CDR3: TGTGCCTGGAGCCATGGTTTGGACACTGAAGCTTTCTTT.

With regard to this clonotype: The junction does not match germline at one end; this may be a read error. V and J are TRBV6-4 and TRBJ2-1; no definite D call. CDR3 size: 14 residues. CDR1 and CDR2 (germline): MRHNA, SNTAGT. The CDR3 region is CASSDSPLYDEQFF. As DNA, the CDR3 is TGTGCCAGCAGTGACTCACCTCTCTACGATGAGCAGTTCTTC.

This clonotype has just a few counts. V usage is TRBV20-1 and J usage is TRBJ2-1; 8 nucleotides align to TRBD2. The J segment lost 7 bases and the V segment lost 1 base, leaving 6 bases of the junction unmatched. CDR1 and CDR2 (germline): DFQATT, SNEGSKA (reference sequence). The CDR3 length is 14 residues. The CDR3: CSARGGTSRNEQFF. The CDR3 nucleotides are TGCAGTGCTAGAGGTGGGACTAGTCGGAATGAGCAGTTCTTC.

This clonotype was seen a few times. The chain couples TRBV5-1 to TRBJ2-1, with a possible D match to TRBD2 (6 bases). Germline CDR1 is SGHRS and CDR2 is YFSETQ. V was pared by 3 bases and J by 10 bases, with 11 bases between. CDR3 length: 12 amino acids. CDR3 nucleotides: TGCGCCAGCAGCTGGACTACCCGAGAGCAGTTCTTC. It yields the protein CASSWTTREQFF. The full variable domain, in which reference TRBV5-1 and TRBJ2-1 provide the parts outside the CDR3, is KAGVTQTPRYLIKTRGQQVTLSCSPISGHRSVSWYQQTPGQGLQFLFEYFSETQRNKGNFPGRFSGRQFSNSRSEMNVSTLELGDSALYLCASSWTTREQFFGPGTRLTVL.